This T cell receptor (beta chain) was captured by sequencing in a study of T cell changes during pregnancy in multiple sclerosis (dated by TCRdb to between 2018 and 2021). General notes on the study: Changes in the T cell repertoire over the course of pregnancy were examined in this study in women with multiple sclerosis.

CDR3 length: 17 amino acids, cysteine to phenylalanine. Only the CDR3 DNA is retained, 51 bases long and in frame from the first base. Trimmed from V: 1 base; trimmed from J: 7 bases; junction bases lacking a gene match: 8. Per the germline V gene, MGHRA is the CDR1 and YSYEKL is the CDR2. To prepare the library, the immunoSEQ multiplex PCR assay was applied. Held by TCRdb, this immuneACCESS table contains in-frame sequences only and omits some clones. Under half of the omission traces to an unresolved V gene where checked; the cause of the rest is unknown. The sample yields some 83,000 clones; about 91% were counted once. 3.5% of the sample lies in the top ten. As for this clone: There is no known antigen for this receptor. No much larger clonotype is one base removed from it; base qualities were not supplied.

The V and J segments used are TRBV4-1 and TRBJ2-3; 13 central nucleotides agree with TRBD2. The receptor was derived from a female donor in good health, serving as a control in a pregnancy study. Some clones in this sample may be carry-over from other donors' samples. Here the sequenced sample was PBMCs, taken in the first trimester of pregnancy. The DNA sequence is TGCGCCAGCAGCCAAGCCCAAACTAGCGGGGGGGCCTATACGCAGTATTTT. This translates into CASSQAQTSGGAYTQYF.